A selection of T cell receptor beta chains follows, all from one sample in a study of brain metastases from non-small cell lung cancer. Clones were read by immunoSEQ multiplex PCR, and TCRdb kept only the in-frame ones, dropping some. The sample has thousands of clones, 84% seen once. Input material: tissue from a brain metastasis. These receptor sequences come from a donor at least 40 years old with non-small cell lung cancer. Each CDR3 is given with its conserved first and last residue. A D gene is named only where the DNA matches it firmly. Not all rows give a size; the values are once, few, many and, for expanded clones, a class.

CDR3 protein: CASSIGTGSGTDTQYF; CDR3 DNA: TGTGCCAGTAGTATAGGGACAGGGAGCGGCACAGATACGCAGTATTTT; V gene: TRBV19; D gene: TRBD1; J gene: TRBJ2-3; CDR3 length: 16; clone size: once
CDR3 protein: CASSDSYGYTF; CDR3 DNA: TGTGCCAGCAGTGACTCTTATGGCTACACCTTC; V gene: TRBV6-5; D gene: NA; J gene: TRBJ1-2; CDR3 length: 11; clone size: NA
CDR3 protein: CASSLRRETQYF; CDR3 DNA: TGTGCCAGCAGCTTAAGGAGGGAGACCCAGTACTTC; V gene: TRBV11-2; D gene: NA; J gene: TRBJ2-5; CDR3 length: 12; clone size: NA
CDR3 protein: CATSRESPLAGATDTQYF; CDR3 DNA: TGTGCCACCAGCAGAGAATCCCCACTAGCGGGAGCCACAGATACGCAGTATTTT; V gene: TRBV15; D gene: TRBD2; J gene: TRBJ2-3; CDR3 length: 18; clone size: NA
CDR3 protein: CASSTGQGFGYTF; CDR3 DNA: TGTGCCAGCAGTACGGGACAGGGGTTTGGCTACACCTTC; V gene: TRBV12-3/TRBV12-4; D gene: TRBD1; J gene: TRBJ1-2; CDR3 length: 13; clone size: NA
CDR3 protein: CASSWNTEAFF; CDR3 DNA: TGTGCCAGCAGCTGGAACACTGAAGCTTTCTTT; V gene: TRBV28; D gene: NA; J gene: TRBJ1-1; CDR3 length: 11; clone size: NA
CDR3 protein: CAIEGAGYGYTF; CDR3 DNA: TGTGCCATCGAGGGAGCGGGCTATGGCTACACTTTC; V gene: TRBV2; D gene: NA; J gene: TRBJ1-2; CDR3 length: 12; clone size: NA
CDR3 protein: CATSREYRARGAFF; CDR3 DNA: TGTGCCACCAGCAGAGAATACAGAGCAAGGGGAGCTTTCTTT; V gene: TRBV15; D gene: NA; J gene: TRBJ1-1; CDR3 length: 14; clone size: NA
CDR3 protein: CASSLEGRAGELFF; CDR3 DNA: TGTGCCAGCAGCTTAGAGGGTAGGGCCGGGGAGCTGTTTTTT; V gene: TRBV11-3; D gene: NA; J gene: TRBJ2-2; CDR3 length: 14; clone size: NA
CDR3 protein: CASSSGTPTDTQYF; CDR3 DNA: TGCGCCAGCAGCTCCGGGACTCCAACAGATACGCAGTATTTT; V gene: TRBV5-1; D gene: NA; J gene: TRBJ2-3; CDR3 length: 14; clone size: NA
CDR3 protein: CASSLTGAAQETQYF; CDR3 DNA: TGCGCCAGCAGTTTAACAGGGGCCGCGCAAGAGACCCAGTACTTC; V gene: TRBV5-1; D gene: TRBD1; J gene: TRBJ2-5; CDR3 length: 15; clone size: large
CDR3 protein: CASSLGTGGGDEQFF; CDR3 DNA: TGTGCCAGCAGCCTAGGGACAGGGGGAGGCGATGAGCAGTTCTTC; V gene: TRBV9; D gene: TRBD1; J gene: TRBJ2-1; CDR3 length: 15; clone size: hyperexpanded
CDR3 protein: CASSIKAGAPYEQYF; CDR3 DNA: TGTGCCAGTAGTATTAAAGCGGGAGCGCCCTACGAGCAGTATTTC; V gene: TRBV19; D gene: TRBD2; J gene: TRBJ2-7; CDR3 length: 15; clone size: NA
CDR3 protein: CASTLNTEAFF; CDR3 DNA: TGTGCCAGCACTCTGAACACTGAAGCTTTCTTT; V gene: TRBV12-3/TRBV12-4; D gene: NA; J gene: TRBJ1-1; CDR3 length: 11; clone size: NA
CDR3 protein: CAISEVGTGANVLTF; CDR3 DNA: TGTGCCATCAGCGAAGTAGGGACTGGGGCCAACGTCCTGACTTTC; V gene: TRBV10-3; D gene: NA; J gene: TRBJ2-6; CDR3 length: 15; clone size: NA
CDR3 protein: CASRAEGARGYTF; CDR3 DNA: TGCGCCAGCCGCGCGGAGGGGGCGCGTGGCTACACCTTC; V gene: TRBV4-1; D gene: TRBD1; J gene: TRBJ1-2; CDR3 length: 13; clone size: NA
CDR3 protein: CASSLYHSGGETQYF; CDR3 DNA: TGTGCCAGCAGCTTATACCATAGCGGGGGGGAGACCCAGTACTTC; V gene: TRBV7-9; D gene: TRBD2; J gene: TRBJ2-5; CDR3 length: 15; clone size: NA
CDR3 protein: CASSLRSNEKLFF; CDR3 DNA: TGTGCCAGCAGCTTAAGGTCTAATGAAAAACTGTTTTTT; V gene: TRBV5-6; D gene: NA; J gene: TRBJ1-4; CDR3 length: 13; clone size: NA
CDR3 protein: CASSQDRVVIGPQESQYF; CDR3 DNA: TGCGCCAGCAGCCAAGATCGGGTGGTTATTGGTCCGCAAGAGTCCCAGTACTTC; V gene: TRBV4-3; D gene: NA; J gene: TRBJ2-5; CDR3 length: 18; clone size: NA
CDR3 protein: CASSQDPFQGTQYF; CDR3 DNA: TGCGCCAGCAGCCAAGACCCCTTCCAAGGGACCCAGTACTTC; V gene: TRBV4-1; D gene: NA; J gene: TRBJ2-5; CDR3 length: 14; clone size: NA
CDR3 protein: CASAEGTRSTDTQYF; CDR3 DNA: TGTGCCAGCGCGGAAGGGACTAGGAGCACAGATACGCAGTATTTT; V gene: TRBV18; D gene: TRBD2; J gene: TRBJ2-3; CDR3 length: 15; clone size: once
CDR3 protein: CSAQGAAYEQYF; CDR3 DNA: TGCAGCGCCCAGGGGGCGGCCTACGAGCAGTACTTC; V gene: TRBV29-1; D gene: TRBD1; J gene: TRBJ2-7; CDR3 length: 12; clone size: NA
CDR3 protein: CASMVTDTQYF; CDR3 DNA: TGTGCCAGCATGGTTACAGATACGCAGTATTTT; V gene: TRBV9; D gene: NA; J gene: TRBJ2-3; CDR3 length: 11; clone size: NA
CDR3 protein: CASSIKAGAPYEQYF; CDR3 DNA: TGTGCCAGTAGTATTAAAGCGGGAGCGCCCTACGAGCAGTACTTC; V gene: TRBV19; D gene: TRBD2; J gene: TRBJ2-7; CDR3 length: 15; clone size: NA
CDR3 protein: CAWSVGPTTEAFF; CDR3 DNA: TGTGCCTGGAGTGTCGGCCCTACGACTGAAGCTTTCTTT; V gene: TRBV30; D gene: NA; J gene: TRBJ1-1; CDR3 length: 13; clone size: NA
CDR3 protein: CASSRAGGPPTDTQYF; CDR3 DNA: TGTGCCAGCAGCAGAGCGGGAGGCCCCCCCACAGATACGCAGTATTTT; V gene: TRBV9; D gene: TRBD2; J gene: TRBJ2-3; CDR3 length: 16; clone size: NA
CDR3 protein: CASSVAFGQGDHEQYF; CDR3 DNA: TGTGCCAGCAGCGTAGCTTTTGGACAGGGGGACCACGAGCAGTACTTC; V gene: TRBV9; D gene: TRBD1; J gene: TRBJ2-7; CDR3 length: 16; clone size: NA
CDR3 protein: CASSRQGINTEAFF; CDR3 DNA: TGTGCCAGCAGCCGACAGGGGATAAACACTGAAGCTTTCTTT; V gene: TRBV7-9; D gene: TRBD1; J gene: TRBJ1-1; CDR3 length: 14; clone size: NA
CDR3 protein: CASSPPGRIGSYEQYF; CDR3 DNA: TGTGCCAGCAGTCCCCCAGGGAGAATCGGGTCCTACGAGCAGTACTTC; V gene: TRBV28; D gene: NA; J gene: TRBJ2-7; CDR3 length: 16; clone size: once
CDR3 protein: CASRDSLNEQYF; CDR3 DNA: TGTGCCAGTAGGGACTCCCTAAACGAGCAGTACTTC; V gene: TRBV3-1/TRBV3-2; D gene: NA; J gene: TRBJ2-7; CDR3 length: 12; clone size: NA
CDR3 protein: CASSQARQETQYF; CDR3 DNA: TGTGCCAGCAGCCAAGCTCGCCAAGAGACCCAGTACTTC; V gene: TRBV3-1/TRBV3-2; D gene: NA; J gene: TRBJ2-5; CDR3 length: 13; clone size: NA
CDR3 protein: CASRDGVSGNTIYF; CDR3 DNA: TGTGCCAGCAGGGACGGAGTCTCTGGAAACACCATATATTTT; V gene: TRBV27; D gene: NA; J gene: TRBJ1-3; CDR3 length: 14; clone size: NA
CDR3 protein: CASSSGQWKDTQYF; CDR3 DNA: TGCGCCAGCAGCTCGGGGCAATGGAAAGATACGCAGTATTTT; V gene: TRBV5-1; D gene: NA; J gene: TRBJ2-3; CDR3 length: 14; clone size: NA
CDR3 protein: CAIGQGRKDTQYF; CDR3 DNA: TGTGCCATAGGACAGGGGAGGAAAGATACGCAGTATTTT; V gene: TRBV10-3; D gene: TRBD1; J gene: TRBJ2-3; CDR3 length: 13; clone size: NA
CDR3 protein: CASARDRGSPQYF; CDR3 DNA: TGTGCCAGTGCTCGGGACAGGGGAAGTCCCCAGTACTTC; V gene: TRBV19; D gene: TRBD1; J gene: TRBJ2-5; CDR3 length: 13; clone size: once
CDR3 protein: CASSELKGAGTEAFF; CDR3 DNA: TGTGCCAGCAGTGAATTAAAGGGGGCCGGCACTGAAGCTTTCTTT; V gene: TRBV6-1; D gene: TRBD1; J gene: TRBJ1-1; CDR3 length: 15; clone size: NA
CDR3 protein: CASSLVFGGGGQGTGEQYF; CDR3 DNA: TGTGCCAGCAGCTTAGTCTTTGGGGGAGGGGGACAGGGCACGGGAGAGCAGTACTTC; V gene: TRBV11-2; D gene: TRBD1; J gene: TRBJ2-7; CDR3 length: 19; clone size: NA
CDR3 protein: CASSPELAGNYNEQFF; CDR3 DNA: TGTGCCAGCAGCCCCGAACTAGCGGGGAATTACAATGAGCAGTTCTTC; V gene: TRBV7-8; D gene: TRBD2; J gene: TRBJ2-1; CDR3 length: 16; clone size: NA
CDR3 protein: CASSLEGIIAGELFF; CDR3 DNA: TGCGCCAGCAGCTTGGAAGGAATTATCGCCGGGGAGCTGTTTTTT; V gene: TRBV5-1; D gene: NA; J gene: TRBJ2-2; CDR3 length: 15; clone size: NA
CDR3 protein: CASSRTSGRAGELFF; CDR3 DNA: TGTGCCAGCAGCCGGACTAGCGGGAGAGCCGGGGAGCTGTTTTTT; V gene: TRBV6-2/TRBV6-3; D gene: TRBD2; J gene: TRBJ2-2; CDR3 length: 15; clone size: NA
CDR3 protein: CASGISGNTIYF; CDR3 DNA: TGTGCCAGCGGAATCTCTGGAAACACCATATATTTT; V gene: TRBV28; D gene: NA; J gene: TRBJ1-3; CDR3 length: 12; clone size: NA
CDR3 protein: CASSQAGYSYNEQFF; CDR3 DNA: TGCGCCAGCAGCCAAGCGGGGTACTCCTACAATGAGCAGTTCTTC; V gene: TRBV4-1; D gene: NA; J gene: TRBJ2-1; CDR3 length: 15; clone size: NA
CDR3 protein: CATSREQGARRNEQYF; CDR3 DNA: TGTGCCACCAGCAGAGAACAAGGGGCGCGAAGGAACGAGCAGTACTTC; V gene: TRBV15; D gene: NA; J gene: TRBJ2-7; CDR3 length: 16; clone size: NA